This T cell receptor beta chain was captured by sequencing in a study of blood T cells in healthy people across ages. The study, taken as a whole, reports: Donors of long life had a larger count of naive CD4+ cells and greater diversity than aged donors. The CMV status of each donor remained undetermined, and this could have confounded shifts in expanded clonotypes. Roughly linear declines in TCR beta diversity per million T cells occurred with age.

This clonotype has more than one count but fewer than ten. Antigen unknown. The CDR3 is 13 amino acids. CDR1 and CDR2 (germline): DFQATT, SNEGSKA (reference sequence). The use of a sample-barcoded 5' primer and a J-beta primer mix characterized a second PCR of about 6 to 12 cycles. Every single cDNA molecule received a tag from a template-switch adaptor with 12 random nucleotides. MiXCR, applied by TCRdb to the 5' RACE reads, yields one record per CDR3 protein. The repertoire holds under 1,000,000 distinct CDR3 sequences, about half seen once, with 15% to 20% in the top ten. The specimen sequenced was blood. The TCR originated in a man older than 75 in good health. The J gene is TRBJ2-7, the V gene TRBV20-1, with 9 bases aligning to TRBD2. TRBJ2-5 matches the DNA end more closely, so the J call is doubtful. The DNA of the CDR3 is TGCAGTGCTAGAGGGACTAGCGAGGGGACCCAGTACTTC. It codes for CSARGTSEGTQYF.